This is a list of T cell receptor beta chains from one sample in a study of Ad26.COV2.S vaccination and SARS-CoV-2 variants. Measured with immunoSEQ multiplex PCR; TCRdb has only the in-frame clones, and not every one. Altogether 180,000 or so clones are present, roughly nine tenths being singletons, with the ten largest covering about 5.5%. Sequencing was performed on peripheral blood, taken after recovery from COVID-19. These TCRs come from a human donor who had recovered from COVID-19. Each CDR3 is given with its conserved first and last residue. The D gene is left open where the match is weak. Only some rows state a clone size, as once, few, many or a class for expanded clones.

d_call | j_call | clone_size | v_call | cdr3_nt | cdr3_aa
TRBD1 | TRBJ2-7 | - | TRBV7-3 | TGTGCCAGCAGCTTGGACAGGGACTCCCTTGGCGAGCAGTACTTC | CASSLDRDSLGEQYF
- | TRBJ1-2 | - | TRBV19 | TGTGCCAGTACCCCTTCGGGGCCAGGGAACTATGGCTACACCTTC | CASTPSGPGNYGYTF
- | TRBJ2-1 | - | TRBV19 | TGTGCCAGTAGCCAACAGGGATTCAATGAGCAGTTCTTC | CASSQQGFNEQFF
- | TRBJ1-2 | - | TRBV3-1/TRBV3-2 | TGTGCCAGCAGGCAAACAGGATTAGCTAACTATGGCTACACCTTC | CASRQTGLANYGYTF
- | TRBJ1-6 | - | TRBV6-5 | TGTGCCAGCCTCCCAGGGGAAACCTATAATTCACCCCTCCACTTT | CASLPGETYNSPLHF
- | TRBJ2-7 | - | TRBV7-9 | TGTGCCAGCAGCTTAAACAGGGCCGAGCAGTACTTC | CASSLNRAEQYF
TRBD1 | TRBJ2-7 | - | TRBV4-2 | TGTGCCAGCAGCCCCCTGAGGTGGCAGGGGGCCTACGAGCAGTACTTC | CASSPLRWQGAYEQYF
- | TRBJ2-7 | few | TRBV5-1 | TGCGCCAGCAGCTTGGACATCATCTACGAGCAGTACTTC | CASSLDIIYEQYF
- | TRBJ2-7 | - | TRBV21-1 | TGTGCCAGCAGCTGGCTCTACGAGCAGTACTTC | CASSWLYEQYF
- | TRBJ1-2 | - | TRBV28 | TGTGCCAGCAGCGCGGGGATCGACTATGGCTACACCTTC | CASSAGIDYGYTF
TRBD1 | TRBJ1-3 | - | TRBV6-5 | TGTGCCAGCAGAGAGCAGGGGGCTCCTGGAAACACCATATATTTT | CASREQGAPGNTIYF
TRBD1 | TRBJ1-5 | - | TRBV30 | TGTGCCTGGAGCCGGGACAGTACACAGCCCCAGCATTTT | CAWSRDSTQPQHF
TRBD2 | TRBJ2-2 | - | TRBV27 | TGTGCCAGCAGTTTAAAGCGGGGGTTCGGGGAGCTGTTTTTT | CASSLKRGFGELFF
- | TRBJ1-1 | - | TRBV5-1 | TGCGCCAGCAGCTTGCAGACCACAAACACTGAAGCTTTCTTT | CASSLQTTNTEAFF
TRBD1 | TRBJ2-7 | - | TRBV25-1 | TGTGCCAGCAGTGTTACCGGGACAGGGTCCAGCGAGCAGTACTTC | CASSVTGTGSSEQYF
- | TRBJ1-2 | - | TRBV28 | TGTGCCAGCTGTAACAGTGCCTATGGCTACACCTTC | CASCNSAYGYTF
- | TRBJ2-2 | - | TRBV25-1 | TGTGCCAGCTTTTTCACCGGGGAGCTGTTTTTT | CASFFTGELFF
- | TRBJ2-7 | few | TRBV7-9 | TGTGCCAGCAGCTCCCGGGACTTCCCCTACGAGCAGTACTTC | CASSSRDFPYEQYF
TRBD2 | TRBJ2-2 | - | TRBV28 | TGTGCCAGCAGTTTCGGGACTAGCGGGGGGGCACGGGAGCTGTTTTTT | CASSFGTSGGARELFF
TRBD2 | TRBJ2-1 | once | TRBV18 | TGTGCCAGCTCATATAGCGGGGGGGCCAGGAATGAGCAGTTCTTC | CASSYSGGARNEQFF
- | TRBJ1-6 | - | TRBV11-1 | TGTGCCAGCAGCGGCCAGGCTTCTAATTCACCCCTCCACTTT | CASSGQASNSPLHF
TRBD2 | TRBJ2-1 | - | TRBV5-1 | TGCGCCAGCAGCTTGGCGGGGGGGCTTAACAATGAGCAGTTCTTC | CASSLAGGLNNEQFF
- | TRBJ1-2 | - | TRBV19 | TGTGCCAGTAGCCTCTATAACTATGGCTACACCTTC | CASSLYNYGYTF
- | TRBJ2-7 | - | TRBV19 | TGTGCCAGTAGGTCCAGCTCCTACGAGCAGTACTTC | CASRSSSYEQYF
- | TRBJ1-2 | - | TRBV6-2/TRBV6-3 | TGTGCCAGCAGTTACGGGTATGGCTACACCTTC | CASSYGYGYTF
- | TRBJ1-5 | few | TRBV28 | TGTGCCAGCGTGGAGCGTAGCAATCAGCCCCAGCATTTT | CASVERSNQPQHF